This T cell receptor beta chain is drawn from a study of cytomegalovirus exposure and HLA in healthy donors. Study-level information: A subsequent analysis stated that the 120 or so validation repertoires were run on the same platform as the 550 to 750 first-cohort repertoires.

Data came from immunoSEQ multiplex PCR; TCRdb stores just in-frame clones and leaves some out. This sample has approximately 110,000 clones; about 88% occur once, and the top ten carry 3% to 4%. Germline V lookup: CDR1 SGHRS, CDR2 YFSETQ. The V gene end was trimmed by 5 bases and the J gene end by 10 bases; junction bases not matched to a gene: 4. The CDR3 consists of 13 residues. The material sequenced was PBMCs. This clonotype originated in a woman under 30 in good health and CMV-seropositive. This chain uses TRBV5-1 with TRBJ1-6; 9 positions agree with TRBD1. The CDR3 region is CASRNRGQSPLHF. The DNA for the CDR3 is TGCGCCAGCAGGAACAGGGGGCAGTCACCCCTCCACTTT.